Each of the 20 T cell receptor beta chains below was sequenced from the same sample in a study of spatial heterogeneity in lung cancer (dated by TCRdb to 2018 to 2020). The time point label, read with the paper, signifies: sample taken at primary tumor resection. For TCR sequencing, whole RNA was extracted from tumor and nontumor lung tissue, or from cryopreserved PBMC samples, and no cell sorting was done. Library generation was performed with 5' RACE. TCRdb lists the instrument as NextSeq 500. The public reads were reprocessed in TCRdb via fastp at Q25 and MiXCR, keeping in-frame beta chains. Rows are combined by CDR3 protein, so each entry shows the most common genes and DNA. A total of tens of thousands of distinct CDR3 sequences appear in this sample, 10% to 15% of them only once. The ten top clones hold around 4.3% of the sample. Specimen: PBMCs, collected at surgery. The receptors derive from a male donor with early-stage non-small cell lung cancer.

This clonotype was recorded many times. The V gene is TRBV6-1, the J gene TRBJ1-5, with D perhaps TRBD1 (6 bases). The CDR3 runs 13 residues. CDR1 and CDR2 (germline): MNHNS, SASEGT. Trimming removed 6 bases from V and 7 bases from J, with 13 bases in between. This CDR3 reads CASSTGLGQPQHF. Here the CDR3 DNA reads TGTGCCAGCAGCACAGGGTTAGGCCAGCCCCAGCATTTT.

This clonotype was counted at least ten times. This chain connects TRBV29-1 to TRBJ1-1; 7 nucleotides align to TRBD1. Germline V lookup: CDR1 SQVTM, CDR2 ANQGSEA. The CDR3 length is 14 residues. Trimming at V came to 0 bases and at J to 4 bases, leaving 5 bases not matched to a gene. Here the CDR3 DNA reads TGCAGCGTTGAAGAACCACAGGGGCTCACTGAAGCTTTCTTT. The encoded protein is CSVEEPQGLTEAFF.

Written as DNA, the CDR3 is TGTGCCAGCAGCCTTCCATTTCGGGCCAACGAGCAGTACTTC. This encodes CASSLPFRANEQYF. The chain recombines TRBV7-6 with TRBJ2-7; D unresolved. The CDR3 extends over 14 amino acids. Looked up from germline, CDR1 is SGHVS and CDR2 is FNYEAQ. The V end lost 5 bases, the J end lost 5 bases, and 16 bases lay between the germline ends.

This clonotype was counted at least ten times. In DNA, the CDR3 is TGCGCCAGCAGCTTGGCCGAGGCCAGATTGACACCCACGGACACTGAAGCTTTCTTT. Amino acid sequence: CASSLAEARLTPTDTEAFF. V is TRBV5-1 and J is TRBJ1-1; D unresolved. From germline, CDR1 is SGHRS and CDR2 YFSETQ. Trimming stripped 0 bases from V and 3 bases from J, with 24 bases between. The CDR3 loop spans 19 amino acids.

A few counts support this clonotype. The chain recombines TRBV11-2 with TRBJ2-2; TRBD2 might be the D (6 bases). V was pared by 0 bases and J by 0 bases, with 8 bases between. Germline values: CDR1 SGHAT, CDR2 FQNNGV. This CDR3 region has 16 residues. The CDR3 spells CASSLDGTANTGELFF. CDR3 sequence (DNA): TGTGCCAGCAGCTTAGATGGGACTGCGAACACCGGGGAGCTGTTTTTT.

This clonotype has a count of ten or more. The CDR3 region has the DNA TGTGCCACCAGCGGCCGCCGATGGACAAGCGAAAAACTGTTTTTT. As protein: CATSGRRWTSEKLFF. The chain carries TRBV15 and TRBJ1-4, with D maybe TRBD1 (5 bases). V was clipped by 5 bases and J by 8 bases, with 18 bases between them. Germline V gene sequence: CDR1 LNHNV, CDR2 YYDKDF (reference sequence). The CDR3 extends over 15 amino acids.

The V gene is TRBV30, the J gene TRBJ2-1; tentative D call: TRBD2 (5 bases). From germline, CDR1 is GTSNPN and CDR2 SVGIG (reference sequence). Between the trimmed V and J ends, which lost 0 bases and 13 bases, there was a span of 19 bases. CDR3 length: 14 amino acids. The CDR3 spells CAWSVGGLPNIQFF. CDR3 bases: TGTGCCTGGAGTGTAGGAGGACTGCCTAACATTCAGTTCTTC.

The CDR3 spells CASSSSNAAGENTGELFF. The CDR3 nucleotides are TGTGCCAGCAGCTCCTCGAATGCGGCGGGGGAGAACACCGGGGAGCTGTTTTTT. The chain joins TRBV7-9 to TRBJ2-2; 7 bases line up with TRBD2. Germline lookup yields CDR1 SEHNR and CDR2 FQNEAQ (reference sequence). Germline trimming cut 4 bases from V and 1 base from J; bases unmatched to any gene: 12. This CDR3 is built from 18 residues.

This clonotype appeared a few times. V is TRBV3-1 and J is TRBJ2-5; D perhaps matches TRBD2 (5 bases). V lost 0 bases to trimming and J lost 5 bases, with 13 bases between them. From germline, CDR1 is LGHDT and CDR2 YNNKEL (reference sequence). The CDR3 is made up of 15 amino acids. The CDR3 DNA follows: TGTGCCAGCAGCCAAGATCGTCAGCGAGGGGAGACCCAGTACTTC. Translated, it gives CASSQDRQRGETQYF.

This clonotype appeared once. V is TRBV2 and J is TRBJ2-1, with 7 bases matching TRBD2. The CDR3 is 17 residues long. V shed 2 bases and J 0 bases; nucleotides not matched to a gene: 7. Germline assignment: CDR1 SNHLY and CDR2 FYNNEI. DNA of the CDR3: TGTGCCAGCAGTGAACAAGAAGGCGGGGGCTCCTACAATGAGCAGTTCTTC. It encodes CASSEQEGGGSYNEQFF.

This clonotype was found many times. The chain carries TRBV12-3 or TRBV12-4 and TRBJ1-5; no reliable D call. The CDR3 contains 13 residues. With 5 bases removed from V and 6 bases from J, the gap between germline ends came to 11 bases. The CDR3 sequence: CASSISESQPQHF. As DNA, the CDR3 is TGTGCCAGCAGTATTAGCGAAAGTCAGCCCCAGCATTTT.

This rearrangement joins TRBV2 to TRBJ1-5, with 9 bases aligning to TRBD1. J was trimmed by 7 bases and V by 6 bases; bases with no gene match: 7. This CDR3 region has 14 residues. CDR1 and CDR2 from the germline V gene are SNHLY and FYNNEI. CDR3 in DNA: TGTGCCAGCAGCGGTACAGGGGGCGGGCAGCCCCAGCATTTT. Its protein is CASSGTGGGQPQHF. The full variable domain, rest sourced from reference TRBV2 and TRBJ1-5, is EPEVTQTPSHQVTQMGQEVILRCVPISNHLYFYWYRQILGQKVEFLVSFYNNEISEKSEIFDDQFSVERPDGSNFTLKIRSTKLEDSAMYFCASSGTGGGQPQHFGDGTRLSIL.

This clonotype has more than one count but fewer than ten. The genes are TRBV5-1 and TRBJ2-3, with TRBD2 matching 9 bases. The CDR3 is made up of 16 amino acids. V trimming: 0 bases; J trimming: 4 bases; junction bases outside the gene matches: 6. From germline, CDR1 is SGHRS and CDR2 YFSETQ. The CDR3 DNA reads as TGCGCCAGCAGCTTGGGACTAGCGGCCTTCCCAGATACGCAGTATTTT. Amino acids: CASSLGLAAFPDTQYF.

The V and J genes are TRBV5-1 and TRBJ2-3, with TRBD1 identical over 8 bases. The CDR3 loop spans 15 amino acids. J gave up 2 bases and V 4 bases, and 6 bases lay outside the gene matches. Germline V gives CDR1 SGHRS, CDR2 YFSETQ. CDR3 nucleotide sequence: TGCGCCAGCAGCCAAGGACAGGGAACCACAGATACGCAGTATTTT. It encodes CASSQGQGTTDTQYF. Drawing the rest from reference TRBV5-1 and TRBJ2-3, the complete variable domain is KAGVTQTPRYLIKTRGQQVTLSCSPISGHRSVSWYQQTPGQGLQFLFEYFSETQRNKGNFPGRFSGRQFSNSRSEMNVSTLELGDSALYLCASSQGQGTTDTQYFGPGTRLTVL.

Many counts were recorded for this clonotype. V usage is TRBV7-3 and J usage is TRBJ1-2; TRBD1 agrees at 10 bases. Germline CDR1 SGHTA, CDR2 FQGTGA. The J segment lost 8 bases and the V segment lost 2 bases, leaving 5 bases of the junction unmatched. CDR3 length: 14 residues. The CDR3 here is CASSLWGTGEGYTF. CDR3 sequence (DNA): TGTGCCAGCAGCTTATGGGGGACAGGGGAAGGCTACACCTTC.

The chain recombines TRBV7-8 with TRBJ1-1; TRBD1 aligns across 7 bases. V lost 3 bases, J lost 1 base, and 5 bases stayed unmatched. The germline V gene has CDR1 SGHVS and CDR2 FQNEAQ. CDR3 length: 15 amino acids. The CDR3, as DNA: TGTGCCAGCAGCTTCGACAGGGTCCCGAACACTGAAGCTTTCTTT. Its protein is CASSFDRVPNTEAFF.

Only a few counts were recorded for this clonotype. The chain recombines TRBV5-6 with TRBJ1-1, with D tentatively TRBD1 (5 bases). V lost 4 bases to trimming and J lost 1 base, with 14 bases between them. The CDR3 is made up of 15 amino acids. The germline gives CDR1 SGHDT, CDR2 YYEEEE. The CDR3 protein is CASSRGGPQNTEAFF. Written as DNA, the CDR3 is TGTGCCAGCAGCCGGGGGGGTCCACAGAACACTGAAGCTTTCTTT.

V usage is TRBV7-3 and J usage is TRBJ2-1; 9 bases line up with TRBD2. Looked up from germline, CDR1 is SGHTA and CDR2 is FQGTGA. V trimming: 3 bases; J trimming: 5 bases; junction bases outside the gene matches: 5. The CDR3 is 15 amino acids. The CDR3 DNA sequence: TGTGCCAGCAGCTTGAGGCTAGCGGGGAACAATGAGCAGTTCTTC. As protein: CASSLRLAGNNEQFF.

This clonotype turned up a few times. V usage is TRBV29-1 and J usage is TRBJ1-1, with 8 bases that match TRBD1. Germline V gene sequence: CDR1 SQVTM, CDR2 ANQGSEA. J lost 1 base, V lost 4 bases, and 5 bases had no gene match. The CDR3 spans 14 residues. CDR3 residues: CSVVTGDSNTEAFF. The CDR3 nucleotides read TGCAGCGTTGTGACAGGGGATTCGAACACTGAAGCTTTCTTT.

This clonotype was detected ten times or more. CDR3 nucleotide sequence: TGTGCCATCAGTGATAGGATCCAGACAGGGGGAACAGATACGCAGTATTTT. It translates to CAISDRIQTGGTDTQYF. This sequence joins TRBV10-3 and TRBJ2-3, with TRBD1 matching over 9 bases. CDR1 and CDR2 (germline): ENHRY, SYGVKD. The CDR3 runs to 17 residues. V dropped 3 bases and J dropped 3; count of bases not matched to a gene: 10.